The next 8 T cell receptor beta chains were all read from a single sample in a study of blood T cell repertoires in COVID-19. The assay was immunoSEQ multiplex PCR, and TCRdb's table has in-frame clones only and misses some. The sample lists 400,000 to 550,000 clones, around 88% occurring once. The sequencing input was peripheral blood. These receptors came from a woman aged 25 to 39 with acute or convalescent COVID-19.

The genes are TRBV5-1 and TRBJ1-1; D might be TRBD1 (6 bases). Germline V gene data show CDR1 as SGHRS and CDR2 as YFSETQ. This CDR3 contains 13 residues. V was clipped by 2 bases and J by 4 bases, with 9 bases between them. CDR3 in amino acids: CASSFTGSTEAFF. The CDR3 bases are TGCGCCAGCAGCTTCACAGGGAGCACTGAAGCTTTCTTT.

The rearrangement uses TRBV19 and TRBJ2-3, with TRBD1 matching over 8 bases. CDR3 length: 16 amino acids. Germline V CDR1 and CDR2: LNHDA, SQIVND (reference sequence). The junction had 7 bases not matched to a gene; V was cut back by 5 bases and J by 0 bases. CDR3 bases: TGTGCCAGTAGTGTCCGTAGGACAGGGAGCACAGATACGCAGTATTTT. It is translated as CASSVRRTGSTDTQYF.

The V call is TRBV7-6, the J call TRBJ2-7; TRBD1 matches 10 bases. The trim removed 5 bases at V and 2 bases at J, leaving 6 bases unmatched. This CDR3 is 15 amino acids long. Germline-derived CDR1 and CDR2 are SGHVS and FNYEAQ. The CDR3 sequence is CASSLDRGHAYEQYF. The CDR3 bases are TGTGCCAGCAGCCTCGACAGGGGGCATGCCTACGAGCAGTACTTC.

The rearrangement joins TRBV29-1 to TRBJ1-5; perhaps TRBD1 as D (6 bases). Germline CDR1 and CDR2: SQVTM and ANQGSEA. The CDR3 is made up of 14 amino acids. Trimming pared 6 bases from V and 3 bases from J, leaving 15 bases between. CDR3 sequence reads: CSVRTGGFNQPQHF. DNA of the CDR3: TGCAGCGTCCGGACGGGGGGCTTCAATCAGCCCCAGCATTTT. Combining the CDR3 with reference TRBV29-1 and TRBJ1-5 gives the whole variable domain SAVISQKPSRDICQRGTSLTIQCQVDSQVTMMFWYRQQPGQSLTLIATANQGSEATYESGFVIDKFPISRPNLTFSTLTVSNMSPEDSSIYLCSVRTGGFNQPQHFGDGTRLSIL.

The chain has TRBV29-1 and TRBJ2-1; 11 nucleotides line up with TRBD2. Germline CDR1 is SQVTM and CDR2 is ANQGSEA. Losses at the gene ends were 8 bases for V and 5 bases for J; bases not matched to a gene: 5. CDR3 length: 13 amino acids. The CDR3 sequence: CSSSGGPNNEQFF. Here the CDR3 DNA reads TGCAGCTCTAGCGGGGGGCCCAACAATGAGCAGTTCTTC.

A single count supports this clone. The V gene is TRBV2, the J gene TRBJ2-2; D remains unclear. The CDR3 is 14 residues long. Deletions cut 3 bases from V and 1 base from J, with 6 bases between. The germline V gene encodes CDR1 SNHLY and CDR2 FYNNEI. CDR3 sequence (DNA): TGTGCCAGCAGTGATGTCGGGAACACCGGGGAGCTGTTTTTT. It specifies CASSDVGNTGELFF.

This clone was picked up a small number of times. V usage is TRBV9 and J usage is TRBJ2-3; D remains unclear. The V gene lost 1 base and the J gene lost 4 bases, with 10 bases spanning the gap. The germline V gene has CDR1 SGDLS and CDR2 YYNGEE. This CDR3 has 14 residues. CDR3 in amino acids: CASSVNVRADTQYF. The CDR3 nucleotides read TGTGCCAGCAGCGTAAACGTTCGGGCAGATACGCAGTATTTT.

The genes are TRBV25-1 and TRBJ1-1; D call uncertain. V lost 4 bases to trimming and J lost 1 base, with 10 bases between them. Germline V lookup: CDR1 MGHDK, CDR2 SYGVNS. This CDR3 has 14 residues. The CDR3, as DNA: TGTGCCAGCAGTGCGTATCCAGGGAACACTGAAGCTTTCTTT. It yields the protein CASSAYPGNTEAFF.